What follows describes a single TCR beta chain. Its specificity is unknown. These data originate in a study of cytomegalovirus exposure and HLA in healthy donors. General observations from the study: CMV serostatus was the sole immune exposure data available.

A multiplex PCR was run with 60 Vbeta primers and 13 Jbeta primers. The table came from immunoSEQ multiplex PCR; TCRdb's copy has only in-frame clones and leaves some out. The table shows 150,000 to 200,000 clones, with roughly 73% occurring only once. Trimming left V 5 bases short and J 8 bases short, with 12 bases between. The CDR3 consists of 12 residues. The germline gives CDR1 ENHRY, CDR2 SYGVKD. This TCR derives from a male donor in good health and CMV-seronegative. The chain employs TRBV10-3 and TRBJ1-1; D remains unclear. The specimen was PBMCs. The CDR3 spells CAISPMRREAFF. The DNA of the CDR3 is TGTGCCATCAGTCCCATGAGGAGGGAAGCTTTCTTT.